Below, 10 T cell receptor beta chains from the same sample are listed, as sequenced in a study of shared clonotypes between healthy human individuals. Cells designated naive CD8 were CD45RO-negative and were positively selected for CCR7, with terminally differentiated effector memory CD45RA+ cells excluded. Data came from immunoSEQ multiplex PCR; TCRdb stores just in-frame clones and leaves some out. The sample includes approximately 1.9 million clones, 93% of them seen just once. Material: naive CD8+ T cells from PBMCs. All receptors derive from a man younger than 35 in good health. Some clones in this sample may be carry-over from other donors' samples.

This chain joins TRBV7-8 and TRBJ1-2, with D perhaps TRBD1 (6 bases). The CDR3 extends over 13 amino acids. Per the germline V gene, CDR1 is SGHVS and CDR2 is FQNEAQ. V lost 5 bases and J lost 6, with 13 bases in between. The CDR3 protein is CASSMYRADGYTF. The CDR3 coding sequence is TGTGCCAGCAGCATGTACAGGGCAGATGGCTACACCTTC.

This chain uses TRBV4-2 with TRBJ2-7; 9 bases fit TRBD2. The CDR3 sequence is 17 residues long. Germline V lookup: CDR1 LGHNA, CDR2 YNFKEQ. V lost 4 bases, J lost 4 bases, and 14 bases stayed unmatched. The CDR3 here is CASSRGDLSGRDYEQYF. In DNA form, the CDR3 reads TGTGCCAGCAGCCGAGGAGATCTTAGCGGGAGAGATTACGAGCAGTACTTC.

The V and J genes are TRBV11-2 and TRBJ2-7; TRBD2 is a possible D gene (6 bases). CDR3 length: 13 residues. From germline, CDR1 is SGHAT and CDR2 FQNNGV. The ends were cut back, 4 bases at V and 3 bases at J, with 10 bases in the middle. CDR3: CASSSSASYEQYF. As DNA, the CDR3 is TGTGCCAGCAGCTCTAGCGCCAGCTACGAGCAGTACTTC. Together with reference TRBV11-2 and TRBJ2-7, the CDR3 gives the full variable domain: EAGVAQSPRYKIIEKRQSVAFWCNPISGHATLYWYQQILGQGPKLLIQFQNNGVVDDSQLPKDRFSAERLKGVDSTLKIQPAKLEDSAVYLCASSSSASYEQYFGPGTRLTVT.

V usage is TRBV7-9 and J usage is TRBJ1-4; possible D gene TRBD1, 6 bases. The CDR3 contains 15 residues. V lost 3 bases and J 4 bases, leaving 12 bases between the germline ends. Germline assignment: CDR1 SEHNR and CDR2 FQNEAQ (reference sequence). The CDR3 nucleotides are TGTGCCAGCAGCTTCACAGGGATCGGTAATGAAAAACTGTTTTTT. Amino acid sequence: CASSFTGIGNEKLFF.

The CDR3: CASSLYPSTSRDPGELFF. CDR3 nucleotides: TGTGCCAGCAGTTTATACCCCTCGACTAGTAGGGATCCCGGGGAGCTGTTTTTT. J is TRBJ2-2 and V is TRBV28; tentative D call: TRBD2 (6 bases). Germline V gene data show CDR1 as MDHEN and CDR2 as SYDVKM. V was shortened by 1 base and J by 6 bases, with 21 bases between the two germline ends. The length of the CDR3 is 18 residues. Drawing the rest from reference TRBV28 and TRBJ2-2, the complete variable domain is DVKVTQSSRYLVKRTGEKVFLECVQDMDHENMFWYRQDPGLGLRLIYFSYDVKMKEKGDIPEGYSVSREKKERFSLILESASTNQTSMYLCASSLYPSTSRDPGELFFGEGSRLTVL.

CDR3 amino acids: CASSPESPGPAGTQYF. The DNA for the CDR3 is TGTGCCAGCAGTCCAGAAAGCCCGGGACCGGCGGGTACGCAGTATTTT. V and J are TRBV28 and TRBJ2-3; D tentatively fits TRBD1 or TRBD2 (5 bases each). Germline V gene sequence: CDR1 MDHEN, CDR2 SYDVKM. Between the trimmed V and J ends, which lost 5 bases and 8 bases, there was a span of 23 bases. This CDR3 contains 16 residues.

The chain combines TRBV5-1 with TRBJ2-5; D unclear. The CDR3 runs 11 residues. V shed 4 bases and J shed 7 bases, with 8 bases lying between them. Looked up from germline, CDR1 is SGHRS and CDR2 is YFSETQ. CDR3 protein: CASSHDRTQYF. CDR3 bases: TGCGCCAGCAGCCACGACCGGACCCAGTACTTC. The entire variable domain, with the rest obtained from reference TRBV5-1 and TRBJ2-5, is as follows: KAGVTQTPRYLIKTRGQQVTLSCSPISGHRSVSWYQQTPGQGLQFLFEYFSETQRNKGNFPGRFSGRQFSNSRSEMNVSTLELGDSALYLCASSHDRTQYFGPGTRLLVL.

The J gene is TRBJ1-1, the V gene TRBV30; tentatively, D is TRBD1 (5 bases). The germline V gene has CDR1 GTSNPN and CDR2 SVGIG (reference sequence). The CDR3 has 13 amino acids. The V and J ends lost 3 bases and 6 bases respectively, with 14 bases between them. The CDR3 nucleotides read TGTGCCTGGAGCCTTGACAGCCGGGCTGAAGCTTTCTTT. Its protein product is CAWSLDSRAEAFF.

This clone was found once. The CDR3 loop is CASSQELQRSTDTQYF. The CDR3 DNA sequence: TGCGCCAGCAGCCAAGAGTTGCAGCGGAGCACAGATACGCAGTATTTT. This chain links TRBV4-3 with TRBJ2-3; a possible D gene is TRBD2 (5 bases). V lost 0 bases, J lost 0 bases, and 10 bases lay in between. The germline V gene encodes CDR1 LGHNA and CDR2 YSLEER. The CDR3 is made up of 16 amino acids.

The V gene is TRBV27, the J gene TRBJ2-7; D is ambiguous. V was clipped by 4 bases and J by 4 bases, with 20 bases between them. Looked up from germline, CDR1 is MNHEY and CDR2 is SMNVEV (reference sequence). The CDR3 is 16 residues long. The CDR3 loop reads CASSSHRTSGLYEQYF. In DNA form, the CDR3 reads TGTGCCAGCAGTTCCCATAGGACGAGTGGGCTATACGAGCAGTACTTC.